The clone carrying this TCR beta chain was recorded many times. Its antigen is not known. iRepertoire HTBI primers and Arm-PCR of CDR3 regions built TCR beta libraries. TCRdb re-called the multiplex PCR reads with MiXCR, one entry per CDR3 protein. Counted here are fewer than 400,000 distinct CDR3 sequences, 15% to 20% occurring once; the ten biggest clones make up more than 35%. The sample is drawn from a study of regulatory T cells in long-lasting Graves disease. Turning to the study itself: The study enrolled newly diagnosed Graves' patients on antithyroid drugs under 3 months.

Study-level points and caveats: Under persistent disease, TRBV28, TRBJ1-2 and TRBJ2-5 were used preferentially. Accuracy could have been hurt by small sample size.

Time point denoted: newly diagnosed GD, antithyroid drugs for less than 3 months. From PBMCs, RNA was extracted and then used to make the TCR library. A volume of 7 to 9 milliliters of peripheral blood was collected in EDTA tubes. Trimming removed 1 base from V and 4 bases from J, with 10 bases in between. The V gene's germline CDR1 is SGHTA and CDR2 FQGNSA. The CDR3 runs to 14 residues. The sample was peripheral blood mononuclear cells (PBMCs), taken at new diagnosis, from a patient treated with antithyroid drugs. This sequence was found in a female donor with Graves disease. The V gene is TRBV7-2, the J gene TRBJ2-5; TRBD1 is a possible D gene (5 bases). The CDR3 DNA is TGTGCCAGCAGCTTAGACCAGGGTGCAGAGACCCAGTACTTC. This gives the protein CASSLDQGAETQYF.